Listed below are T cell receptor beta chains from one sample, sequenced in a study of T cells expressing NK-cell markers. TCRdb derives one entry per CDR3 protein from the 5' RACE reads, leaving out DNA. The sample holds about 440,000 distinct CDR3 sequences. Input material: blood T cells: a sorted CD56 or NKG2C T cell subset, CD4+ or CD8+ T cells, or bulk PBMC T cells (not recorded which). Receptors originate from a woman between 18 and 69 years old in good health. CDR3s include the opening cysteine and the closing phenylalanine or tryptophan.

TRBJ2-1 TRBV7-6 CASSLAGAANEQFF
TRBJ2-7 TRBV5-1 CASSSSTSGTYEQYF
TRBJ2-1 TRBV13 CASSPPSGSPQFF
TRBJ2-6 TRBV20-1 CSARQLEWGKSGANVLTF
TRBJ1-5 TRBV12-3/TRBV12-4 CASSSGQNQPQHF
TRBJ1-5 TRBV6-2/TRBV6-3 CASSWTGNQPQHF
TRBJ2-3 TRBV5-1 CASSLTSGASTDTQYF
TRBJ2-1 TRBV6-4 CASSDGGGRGDEQFF
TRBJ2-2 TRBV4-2 CASSQGTGSGVYTGELFF
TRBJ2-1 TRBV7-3 CASARDILSNEQFF
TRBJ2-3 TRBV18 CASSREKRADTQYF
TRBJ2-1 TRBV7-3 CASSQDDNEQFF
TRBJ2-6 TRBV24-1 CATSAGLSTGANVLTF
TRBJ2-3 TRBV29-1 CSIPGGGHGTDTQYF
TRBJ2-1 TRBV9 CASSVRAPPWDEQFF
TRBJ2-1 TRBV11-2 CASSTTGGAYNEQFF
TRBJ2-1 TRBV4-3 CASSQDLRTSGYNEQFF
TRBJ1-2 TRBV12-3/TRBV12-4 CASSLTARHLPGYGYTF
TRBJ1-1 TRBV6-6 CASGTGGTEAFF
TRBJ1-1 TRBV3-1 CASSQPPGGGTEAFF
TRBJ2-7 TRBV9 CASSVAGDSLEQYF
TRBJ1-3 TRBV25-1 CASSPFFSGNTIYF
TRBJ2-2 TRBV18 CASSLGQAGSTGELFF
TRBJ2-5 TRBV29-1 CSVEGSPRIGETQYF
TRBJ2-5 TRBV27 CASSLTGHTEETQYF
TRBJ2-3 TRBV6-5 CASTSVDTQYF
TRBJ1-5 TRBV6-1 CASCQERGGQPQHF
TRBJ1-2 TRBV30 CAWSVISGGAYGYTF
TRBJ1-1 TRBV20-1 CSAPSRRGEDTEAFF
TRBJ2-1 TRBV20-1 CSAETYNEQFF
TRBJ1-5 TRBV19 CASRYSGRSNQPQHF
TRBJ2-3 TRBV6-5 CASSYDGTSTDTQYF
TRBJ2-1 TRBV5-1 CASSPGQGLDEQFF
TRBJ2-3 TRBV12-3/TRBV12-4 CASSPRLAGGKGTQYF
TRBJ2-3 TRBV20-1 CSASGTTLTDTQYF
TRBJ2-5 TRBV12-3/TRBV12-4 CASRWLAGEKETQYF
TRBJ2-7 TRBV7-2 CASSSATHSYEQYF
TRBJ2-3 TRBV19 CASSTRIRDTQYF
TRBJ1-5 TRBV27 CASSLSWGGSNQPQHF
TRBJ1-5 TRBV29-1 CSVVVGAEPQHF
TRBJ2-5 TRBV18 CASSQGIVGQETQYF
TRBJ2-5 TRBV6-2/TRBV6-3 CASSYRPGQDWETQYF
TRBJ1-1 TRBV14 CASSQAAGEAFF
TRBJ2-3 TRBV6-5 CASSYPGGGTDTQYF
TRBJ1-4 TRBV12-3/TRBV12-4 CASSLVTGDGKLFF
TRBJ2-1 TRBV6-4 CASTSDSNNEQFF
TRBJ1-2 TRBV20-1 CSAIRAGPYGYTF
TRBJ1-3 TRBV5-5 CASRLQGNTIYF
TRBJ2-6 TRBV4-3 CASSQDAGGADGANVLTF
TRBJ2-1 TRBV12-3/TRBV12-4 CASTPLGNEQFF